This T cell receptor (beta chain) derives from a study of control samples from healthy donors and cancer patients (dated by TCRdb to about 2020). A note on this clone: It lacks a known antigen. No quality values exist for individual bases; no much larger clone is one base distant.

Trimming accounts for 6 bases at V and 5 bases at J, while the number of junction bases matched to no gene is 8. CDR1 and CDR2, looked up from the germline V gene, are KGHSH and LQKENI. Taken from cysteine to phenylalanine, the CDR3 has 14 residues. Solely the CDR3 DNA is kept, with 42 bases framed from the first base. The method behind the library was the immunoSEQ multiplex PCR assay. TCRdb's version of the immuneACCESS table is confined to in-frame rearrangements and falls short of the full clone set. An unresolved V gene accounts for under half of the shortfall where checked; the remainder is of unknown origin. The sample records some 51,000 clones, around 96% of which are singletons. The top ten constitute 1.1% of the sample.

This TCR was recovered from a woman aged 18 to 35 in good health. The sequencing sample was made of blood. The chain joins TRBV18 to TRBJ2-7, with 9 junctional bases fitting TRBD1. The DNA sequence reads TGTGCCAGCTCCCCTCCGGACAGGGGCGACGAGCAGTACTTC. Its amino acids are CASSPPDRGDEQYF.